This T cell receptor (beta chain) emerged from a study of cytomegalovirus exposure and HLA in healthy donors. The wider study: A preliminary data release comprised 80 million or so unique TCRs obtained from HLA-typed donors.

Broader study findings: Rarity held for most TCR sequences, but there were some public TCRs that occurred in many donors. In an earlier analysis, most TCR beta V segments were productive about 87% or about 30% of the time.

In the PCR, 60 Vbeta and 13 Jbeta primers were used. Sequencing used immunoSEQ multiplex PCR; TCRdb keeps in-frame clones, though not all of them. The table records 120,000 or so clones, about 16% of them present only once. Although they were nominally healthy when sampled, donors likely had unrecorded immune exposures. A word on this clone: The antigen remains unidentified.

This TCR was sampled from a woman between 18 and 29 years old in good health and CMV-seronegative. The sequenced sample was PBMCs.

The CDR3 reads CSVSRQGSGNTIYF. The DNA of the CDR3 is TGCAGCGTGTCTCGGCAGGGCTCTGGAAACACCATATATTTT. The chain recombines TRBV29-1 with TRBJ1-3; TRBD1 might be the D (5 bases). The CDR3 contains 14 residues. Germline CDR1 and CDR2: SQVTM and ANQGSEA. Trimming left V 6 bases short and J 0 bases short, with 12 bases between.